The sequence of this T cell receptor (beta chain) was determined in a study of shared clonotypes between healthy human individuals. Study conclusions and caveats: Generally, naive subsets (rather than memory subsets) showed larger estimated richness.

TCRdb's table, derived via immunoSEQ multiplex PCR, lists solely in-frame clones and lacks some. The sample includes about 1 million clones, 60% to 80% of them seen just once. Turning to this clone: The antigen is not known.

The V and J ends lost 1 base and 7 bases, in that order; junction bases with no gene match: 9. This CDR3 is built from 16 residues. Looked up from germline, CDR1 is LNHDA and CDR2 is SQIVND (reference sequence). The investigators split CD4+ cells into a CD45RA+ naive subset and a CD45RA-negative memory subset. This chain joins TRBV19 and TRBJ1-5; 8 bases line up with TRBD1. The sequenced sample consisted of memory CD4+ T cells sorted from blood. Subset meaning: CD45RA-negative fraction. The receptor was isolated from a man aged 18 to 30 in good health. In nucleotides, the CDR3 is TGTGCCAGTAGTATAGTCGGCAGGGGGCTTGGACAGCCCCAGCATTTT. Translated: CASSIVGRGLGQPQHF.